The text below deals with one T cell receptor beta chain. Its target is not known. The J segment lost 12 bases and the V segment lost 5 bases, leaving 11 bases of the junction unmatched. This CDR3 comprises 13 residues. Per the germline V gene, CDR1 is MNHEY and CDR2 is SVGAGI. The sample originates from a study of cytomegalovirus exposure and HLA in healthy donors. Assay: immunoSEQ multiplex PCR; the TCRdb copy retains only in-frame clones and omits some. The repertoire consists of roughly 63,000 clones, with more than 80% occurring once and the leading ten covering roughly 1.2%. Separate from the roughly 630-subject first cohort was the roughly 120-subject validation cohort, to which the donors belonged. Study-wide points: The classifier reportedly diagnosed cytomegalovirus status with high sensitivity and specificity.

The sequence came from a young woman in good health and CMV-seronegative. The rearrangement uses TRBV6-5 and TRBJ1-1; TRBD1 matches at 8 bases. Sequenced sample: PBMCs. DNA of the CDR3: TGTGCCAGCAGTGACCCCGGTGGACAGGGACCTTTCTTT. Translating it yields CASSDPGGQGPFF.